Following are 26 T cell receptor beta chains from one sample sequenced in a study of blood T cell repertoires in COVID-19. The table came from immunoSEQ multiplex PCR; TCRdb's copy has only in-frame clones and leaves some out. The data contain 150,000 to 200,000 clones, 86% of them singletons. The sample comprised peripheral blood. All receptors derive from a man aged 45-60 years with active or convalescent COVID-19.

The chain employs TRBV5-1 and TRBJ1-5; the match to TRBD1 covers 9 bases. The CDR3 has 14 residues. Germline V gives CDR1 SGHRS, CDR2 YFSETQ. V shed 5 bases, J shed 4 bases, and the junction held 4 bases outside the gene matches. CDR3 bases: TGCGCCAGCAGGGAGACAGGGGGTAATCAGCCCCAGCATTTT. Protein: CASRETGGNQPQHF.

The rearrangement uses TRBV11-2 and TRBJ2-7; 7 bases match TRBD2. The CDR3 consists of 15 residues. Trimming took 3 bases from V and 7 from J; bases not matched to a gene: 12. In germline, CDR1 is SGHAT, CDR2 FQNNGV. The CDR3 sequence is CASSFTGGSGGEQYF. CDR3 in DNA: TGTGCCAGCAGCTTTACCGGGGGATCCGGGGGGGAGCAGTACTTC.

The J gene is TRBJ2-3, the V gene TRBV10-3, with D perhaps matching TRBD1 (5 bases). CDR1 is ENHRY, CDR2 SYGVKD, per germline. The V and J ends lost 3 bases and 6 bases respectively, with 13 bases between them. The CDR3 sequence is 14 residues long. The CDR3 protein is CAISDSQGSDTQYF. The CDR3 nucleotides read TGTGCCATCAGTGATTCCCAGGGCTCGGATACGCAGTATTTT.

The rearrangement uses TRBV10-3 and TRBJ2-5; 9 nucleotides line up with TRBD1. Germline-derived CDR1 and CDR2 are ENHRY and SYGVKD. This CDR3 spans 13 amino acids. Trimming cost V 6 bases and J 5 bases; bases outside gene matches: 4. The CDR3 here is CAIRTGGDETQYF. DNA for the CDR3: TGTGCCATCAGGACAGGGGGTGACGAGACCCAGTACTTC.

This chain links TRBV9 with TRBJ2-2, with TRBD2 matching over 11 bases. Unmatched junction bases numbered 7, after V lost 4 bases and J lost 2 bases. Germline assignment: CDR1 SGDLS and CDR2 YYNGEE. The length of the CDR3 is 17 residues. CDR3 amino acids: CASSSSGTSGNTGELFF. In nucleotides, the CDR3 is TGTGCCAGCAGCTCCTCCGGGACTAGCGGAAACACCGGGGAGCTGTTTTTT.

The chain carries TRBV5-1 and TRBJ2-7; perhaps TRBD1 as D (5 bases). Germline V CDR1 and CDR2: SGHRS, YFSETQ. This CDR3 contains 15 residues. The V end was cut by 0 bases, the J end by 2 bases, with 12 bases between. The CDR3 is CASSLGQGPTYEQYF. The CDR3 nucleotides read TGCGCCAGCAGCTTGGGGCAGGGCCCAACCTACGAGCAGTACTTC.

V usage is TRBV24-1 and J usage is TRBJ2-4; D may be TRBD1 (6 bases). V shed 10 bases and J shed 0 bases, with 9 bases lying between them. CDR1 KGHDR and CDR2 SFDVKD come from the germline V gene. The CDR3 sequence is 13 residues long. The CDR3 DNA reads as TGTGCCACTGCAGGGGCAGCCAAAAACATTCAGTACTTC. The encoded protein is CATAGAAKNIQYF.

This clone was observed a handful of times. This chain links TRBV28 with TRBJ2-6; 7 bases map to TRBD1. The J segment lost 3 bases and the V segment lost 4 bases, leaving 6 bases of the junction unmatched. Germline V gives CDR1 MDHEN, CDR2 SYDVKM. The CDR3 loop spans 16 amino acids. CDR3 nucleotide sequence: TGTGCCAGCAGTTCCGCAGGGGGAAGTGGGGCCAACGTCCTGACTTTC. It is translated as CASSSAGGSGANVLTF. Variable domain in full (rest from reference TRBV28 and TRBJ2-6): DVKVTQSSRYLVKRTGEKVFLECVQDMDHENMFWYRQDPGLGLRLIYFSYDVKMKEKGDIPEGYSVSREKKERFSLILESASTNQTSMYLCASSSAGGSGANVLTFGAGSRLTVL.

This chain links TRBV5-4 with TRBJ1-1, with 7 bases fitting TRBD1. Losses at the gene ends were 4 bases for V and 8 bases for J; bases not matched to a gene: 8. The CDR3 has 13 amino acids. Germline V gives CDR1 SGHNT, CDR2 YYREEE (reference sequence). Here the CDR3 DNA reads TGTGCCAGCAGCACAGGGGAGCAGTTCGAAGCTTTCTTT. Residues: CASSTGEQFEAFF.

The chain links TRBV9 to TRBJ2-1, with 13 bases identical to TRBD2. This CDR3 comprises 20 residues. With V trimmed by 1 base and J by 8 bases, 18 bases remained unmatched. Germline values: CDR1 SGDLS, CDR2 YYNGEE. The DNA for the CDR3 is TGTGCCAGCAGCGTAAGCCGAGGACTAGCGGGAGCCCTACTGCCGCATGAGCAGTTCTTC. It yields the protein CASSVSRGLAGALLPHEQFF.

This chain links TRBV24-1 with TRBJ2-4, with 7 bases lining up with TRBD2. Trimming took 4 bases from V and 0 from J; bases not matched to a gene: 8. The CDR3 is 17 residues long. The germline gives CDR1 KGHDR, CDR2 SFDVKD. In nucleotides, the CDR3 is TGTGCCACCAGTGAATTACTAGCGAATCTAGCCAAAAACATTCAGTACTTC. This translates into CATSELLANLAKNIQYF.

This clone has more than one count but fewer than ten. This chain links TRBV6-5 with TRBJ1-6; no reliable D call. The CDR3 runs to 13 residues. V was trimmed by 6 bases and J by 5 bases, leaving 8 bases between them. Germline CDR1 is MNHEY and CDR2 is SVGAGI. The CDR3 DNA reads TGTGCCAGCAGACAACAGAATAATTCACCCCTCCACTTT. It specifies CASRQQNNSPLHF.

J is TRBJ1-2 and V is TRBV7-8; perhaps TRBD1 as D (5 bases). The CDR3 is 15 residues long. The V and J ends lost 2 bases and 4 bases respectively, with 14 bases between them. Germline CDR1 SGHVS, CDR2 FQNEAQ. The CDR3 loop reads CASSLSRGDFYGYTF. The CDR3 bases are TGTGCCAGCAGCTTATCCCGGGGGGATTTCTATGGCTACACCTTC.

The chain has TRBV6-1 and TRBJ2-7, with D maybe TRBD2 (6 bases). This CDR3 comprises 15 residues. CDR1 and CDR2 (germline): MNHNS, SASEGT. Trimming pared 1 base from V and 4 bases from J, leaving 14 bases between. The chain's CDR3 is CASSEVWALAYEQYF. Here the CDR3 DNA reads TGTGCCAGCAGTGAAGTATGGGCACTAGCATACGAGCAGTACTTC.

A note on this clone: Other DNA sequences from this sample encode an identical CDR3 as well. This CDR3 reads CSGTGRGGNTIYF. CDR3 bases: TGCAGCGGCACAGGCAGGGGTGGAAACACCATATATTTT. V gene TRBV29-1 combines with J gene TRBJ1-3; maybe TRBD1 (6 bases). There are 13 residues in the CDR3. V dropped 7 bases and J dropped 3 bases, with 13 bases sitting between them. Germline loops: CDR1 SQVTM, CDR2 ANQGSEA.

J is TRBJ2-7 and V is TRBV7-2; D not resolved. This CDR3 is built from 13 residues. Germline V CDR1 and CDR2: SGHTA, FQGNSA. The germline V and J ends were trimmed by 1 base and 3 bases, with 7 bases remaining between them. CDR3 sequence reads: CASSLGRFYEQYF. CDR3 nucleotide sequence: TGTGCCAGCAGCTTAGGTCGGTTCTACGAGCAGTACTTC.

This chain links TRBV7-8 with TRBJ2-1; the D gene is possibly TRBD1 (6 bases). The CDR3 is 15 residues long. V was clipped by 5 bases and J by 4 bases, with 15 bases between them. Germline-derived CDR1 and CDR2 are SGHVS and FQNEAQ. This CDR3 reads CASSKTGLRYNEQFF. CDR3 bases: TGTGCCAGCAGCAAAACAGGGTTGCGGTACAATGAGCAGTTCTTC. Full variable domain (remainder filled in from reference TRBV7-8 and TRBJ2-1): GAGVSQSPRYKVAKRGQDVALRCDPISGHVSLFWYQQALGQGPEFLTYFQNEAQLDKSGLPSDRFFAERPEGSVSTLKIQRTQQEDSAVYLCASSKTGLRYNEQFFGPGTRLTVL.

There are a few counts of this clone. This rearrangement joins TRBV25-1 to TRBJ2-3; D unclear. The CDR3 length is 14 residues. V shed 3 bases and J shed 3 bases, with 10 bases lying between them. CDR1 MGHDK and CDR2 SYGVNS come from the germline V gene. DNA for the CDR3: TGTGCCAGCAGTGACAAAGCTAGAACAGATACGCAGTATTTT. Protein product: CASSDKARTDTQYF.

This clone was detected only a few times. Germline is not matched at one junction end, which may reflect a read error. V gene TRBV11-2 combines with J gene TRBJ1-5, with 10 positions matching TRBD1. CDR3 length: 15 amino acids. Germline values: CDR1 SGHAT, CDR2 FQNNGV. The DNA for the CDR3 is TGTGCCAGCAGCCTAGAGACAGGGGGCACACAGCCCCAGCATTTT. Its translation is CASSLETGGTQPQHF.

The chain combines TRBV19 with TRBJ2-7; D perhaps matches TRBD1 (6 bases). The CDR3 is made up of 14 amino acids. Germline CDR1 is LNHDA and CDR2 is SQIVND (reference sequence). V was trimmed by 3 bases and J by 5 bases, leaving 14 bases between them. Here the CDR3 DNA reads TGTGCCAGTAGTATTCCAGGGGTCGTAGACGAGCAGTACTTC. Translation gives CASSIPGVVDEQYF.

The V gene is TRBV3-1 (or the pseudogene TRBV3-2), the J gene TRBJ2-3; TRBD2 might be the D (6 bases). Germline V lookup: CDR1 LGHDT, CDR2 YNNKEL (reference sequence). The CDR3 has 18 amino acids. Deletions cut 0 bases from V and 0 bases from J, with 16 bases between. The CDR3 protein is CASSQDLLANDSTDTQYF. The CDR3 region has the DNA TGTGCCAGCAGCCAAGATCTCCTAGCGAACGATAGCACAGATACGCAGTATTTT.

V and J are TRBV10-1 and TRBJ2-1, with TRBD2 matching 14 bases. Trimming took 6 bases from V and 4 from J; bases not matched to a gene: 17. This CDR3 is built from 20 residues. Germline-derived CDR1 and CDR2 are WNHNN and SYGVQD (reference sequence). The CDR3 sequence: CASRDNGTSGSCRGYNEQFF. The CDR3 DNA reads TGCGCCAGCAGGGACAACGGGACTAGCGGGAGTTGCCGTGGTTACAATGAGCAGTTCTTC.

V and J are TRBV9 and TRBJ2-2; 11 bases map to TRBD2. After removal of 1 base from V and 0 bases from J, the junction contained 8 bases not matched to a gene. The CDR3 has 19 amino acids. Germline CDR1 SGDLS, CDR2 YYNGEE. The CDR3 sequence: CASSVKASGRIANTGELFF. The CDR3 DNA follows: TGTGCCAGCAGCGTAAAGGCTAGCGGGAGGATCGCGAACACCGGGGAGCTGTTTTTT.

This chain joins TRBV4-1 and TRBJ1-1; D may be TRBD1 (5 bases). V shed 2 bases and J shed 2 bases, with 18 bases lying between them. This CDR3 region has 17 residues. CDR1 is MGHRA and CDR2 is YSYEKL in the germline V gene. The CDR3 DNA reads as TGCGCCAGCAGCCAACTTCATAACCGGGACTATAACACTGAAGCTTTCTTT. This translates into CASSQLHNRDYNTEAFF.

This chain joins TRBV6-5 and TRBJ2-7; 9 bases agree with TRBD1. V lost 4 bases, J lost 3 bases, and 7 bases stayed unmatched. The germline V gene has CDR1 MNHEY and CDR2 SVGAGI. The CDR3 runs 15 residues. In DNA, the CDR3 is TGTGCCAGCAGTTTGCTACAGGGGGCGAACTACGAGCAGTACTTC. Protein sequence: CASSLLQGANYEQYF.

The chain uses TRBV11-3 and TRBJ1-1; 7 bases map to TRBD1. The CDR3 loop spans 17 amino acids. With 1 base clipped from V and 0 bases from J, the junction kept 8 bases outside the gene matches. CDR1 and CDR2 (germline): SGHNT, YENEEA. The CDR3 DNA sequence: TGTGCCAGCAGCTTAGCGGAGGGGGCGTCAATGAACACTGAAGCTTTCTTT. Translation gives CASSLAEGASMNTEAFF.